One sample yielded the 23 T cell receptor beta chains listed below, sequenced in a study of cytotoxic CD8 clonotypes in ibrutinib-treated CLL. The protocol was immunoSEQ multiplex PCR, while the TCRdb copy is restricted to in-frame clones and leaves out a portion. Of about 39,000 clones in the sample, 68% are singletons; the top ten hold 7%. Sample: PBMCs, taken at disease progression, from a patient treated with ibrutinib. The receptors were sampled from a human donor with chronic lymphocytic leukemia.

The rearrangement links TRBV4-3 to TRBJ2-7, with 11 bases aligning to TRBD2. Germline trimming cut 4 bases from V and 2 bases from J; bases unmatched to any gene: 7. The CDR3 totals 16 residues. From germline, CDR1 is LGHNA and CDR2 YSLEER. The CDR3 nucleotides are TGCGCCAGCAGCCGCAAGTTAGCGGGAGGGCCCTACGAGCAGTACTTC. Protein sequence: CASSRKLAGGPYEQYF.

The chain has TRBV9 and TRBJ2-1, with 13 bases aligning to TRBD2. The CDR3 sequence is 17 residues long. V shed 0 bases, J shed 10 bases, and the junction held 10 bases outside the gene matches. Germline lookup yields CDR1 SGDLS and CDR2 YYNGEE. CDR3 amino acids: CASSVGGAGLAGLEQFF. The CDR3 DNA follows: TGTGCCAGCAGCGTAGGCGGTGCGGGACTAGCGGGACTGGAGCAGTTCTTC. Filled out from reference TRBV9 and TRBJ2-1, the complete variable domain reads DSGVTQTPKHLITATGQRVTLRCSPRSGDLSVYWYQQSLDQGLQFLIQYYNGEERAKGNILERFSAQQFPDLHSELNLSSLELGDSALYFCASSVGGAGLAGLEQFFGPGTRLTVL.

CDR3 amino acids: CASSPSLYEQYF. In nucleotides, the CDR3 is TGTGCCAGCTCACCATCTCTCTACGAGCAGTACTTC. This rearrangement joins TRBV18 to TRBJ2-7; no clear D. In germline, CDR1 is KGHSH, CDR2 LQKENI. V dropped 2 bases and J dropped 3 bases, with 5 bases sitting between them. This CDR3 is built from 12 residues.

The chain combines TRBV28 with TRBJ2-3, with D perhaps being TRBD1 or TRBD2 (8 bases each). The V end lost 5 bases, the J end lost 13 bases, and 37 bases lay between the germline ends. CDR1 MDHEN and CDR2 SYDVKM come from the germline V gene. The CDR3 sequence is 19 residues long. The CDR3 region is CASSQGQAPLRASGPEEYF. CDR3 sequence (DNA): TGTGCCAGCAGTCAGGGACAGGCACCGCTGCGGGCTAGCGGGCCCGAGGAGTATTTT.

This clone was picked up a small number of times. The CDR3 sequence: CAWRPGQYSNEQYF. CDR3 nucleotides: TGTGCCTGGAGGCCAGGACAGTATAGCAACGAGCAGTACTTC. The V and J genes are TRBV30 and TRBJ2-7; the D gene is possibly TRBD1 (6 bases). V dropped 3 bases and J dropped 5 bases, with 17 bases sitting between them. Germline values: CDR1 GTSNPN, CDR2 SVGIG (reference sequence). There are 14 residues in the CDR3.

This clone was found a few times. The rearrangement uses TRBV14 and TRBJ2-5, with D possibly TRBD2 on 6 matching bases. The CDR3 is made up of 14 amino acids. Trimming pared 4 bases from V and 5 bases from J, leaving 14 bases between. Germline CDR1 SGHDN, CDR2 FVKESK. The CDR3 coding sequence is TGTGCCAGCAGCCTCCGGACTAAAAGGGAGACCCAGTACTTC. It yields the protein CASSLRTKRETQYF. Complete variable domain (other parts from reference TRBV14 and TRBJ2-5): EAGVTQFPSHSVIEKGQTVTLRCDPISGHDNLYWYRRVMGKEIKFLLHFVKESKQDESGMPNNRFLAERTGGTYSTLKVQPAELEDSGVYFCASSLRTKRETQYFGPGTRLLVL.

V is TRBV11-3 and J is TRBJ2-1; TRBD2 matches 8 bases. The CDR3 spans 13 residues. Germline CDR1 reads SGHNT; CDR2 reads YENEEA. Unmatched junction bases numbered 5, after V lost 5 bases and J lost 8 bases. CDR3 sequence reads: CASSRGGLHEQFF. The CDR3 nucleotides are TGTGCCAGCAGCCGCGGGGGGCTGCATGAGCAGTTCTTC.

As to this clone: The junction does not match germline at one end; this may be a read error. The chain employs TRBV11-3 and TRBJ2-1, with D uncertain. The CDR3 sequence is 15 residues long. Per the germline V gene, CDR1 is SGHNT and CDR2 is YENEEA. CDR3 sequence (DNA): TGTGCCAGCAACTTACGGGCAAGCTCCTACAATGAGCAGTTCTTC. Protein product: CASNLRASSYNEQFF.

In DNA, the CDR3 is TGTGCCAGTAGAATATGGGGGTCCTCTGAAGCTTTCTTT. Its translation: CASRIWGSSEAFF. The J gene is TRBJ1-1, the V gene TRBV19; TRBD1 might be the D (5 bases). Germline assignment: CDR1 LNHDA and CDR2 SQIVND (reference sequence). The V end was cut by 6 bases, the J end by 6 bases, with 14 bases between. The CDR3 runs to 13 residues.

CDR3 coding DNA: TGCGCCAGCAGCCAAGAGGCACCGCATGGGGAGACCCAGTACTTC. This translates into CASSQEAPHGETQYF. The chain uses TRBV4-1 and TRBJ2-5; no firm D call. The CDR3 length is 15 residues. Deletions cut 0 bases from V and 5 bases from J, with 13 bases between. Germline V gives CDR1 MGHRA, CDR2 YSYEKL.

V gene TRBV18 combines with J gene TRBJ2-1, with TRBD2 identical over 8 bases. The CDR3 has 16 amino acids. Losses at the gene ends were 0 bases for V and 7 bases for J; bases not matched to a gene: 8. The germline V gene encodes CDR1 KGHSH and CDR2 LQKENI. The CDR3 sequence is CASSPPALAAKNEQFF. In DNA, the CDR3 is TGTGCCAGCTCACCACCGGCACTAGCGGCTAAGAATGAGCAGTTCTTC.

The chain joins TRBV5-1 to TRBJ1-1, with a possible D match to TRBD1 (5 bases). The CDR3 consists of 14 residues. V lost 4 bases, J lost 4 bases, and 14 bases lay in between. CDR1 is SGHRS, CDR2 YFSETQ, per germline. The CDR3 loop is CASSPWGLGTEAFF. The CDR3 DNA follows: TGCGCCAGCAGCCCGTGGGGGTTAGGCACTGAAGCTTTCTTT. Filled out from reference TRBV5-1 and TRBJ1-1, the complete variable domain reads KAGVTQTPRYLIKTRGQQVTLSCSPISGHRSVSWYQQTPGQGLQFLFEYFSETQRNKGNFPGRFSGRQFSNSRSEMNVSTLELGDSALYLCASSPWGLGTEAFFGQGTRLTVV.

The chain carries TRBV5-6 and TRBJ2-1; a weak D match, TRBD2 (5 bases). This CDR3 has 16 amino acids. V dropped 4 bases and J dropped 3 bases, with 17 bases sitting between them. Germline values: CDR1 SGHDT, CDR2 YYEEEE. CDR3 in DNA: TGTGCCAGCAGCAAAGAACTAGTCCAGGACTACAATGAGCAGTTCTTC. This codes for CASSKELVQDYNEQFF.

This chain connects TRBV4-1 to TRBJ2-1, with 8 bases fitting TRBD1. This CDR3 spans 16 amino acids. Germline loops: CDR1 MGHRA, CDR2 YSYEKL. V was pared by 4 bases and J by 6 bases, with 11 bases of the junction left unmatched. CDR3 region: CASSLEPGTGGNEQFF. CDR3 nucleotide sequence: TGCGCCAGCAGCCTAGAGCCCGGGACAGGTGGCAATGAGCAGTTCTTC.

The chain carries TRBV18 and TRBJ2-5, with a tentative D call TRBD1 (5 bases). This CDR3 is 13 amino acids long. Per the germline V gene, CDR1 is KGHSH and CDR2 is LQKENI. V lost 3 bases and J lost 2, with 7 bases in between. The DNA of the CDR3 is TGTGCCAGCTCACCTCAGGGTCAAGAGACCCAGTACTTC. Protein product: CASSPQGQETQYF.

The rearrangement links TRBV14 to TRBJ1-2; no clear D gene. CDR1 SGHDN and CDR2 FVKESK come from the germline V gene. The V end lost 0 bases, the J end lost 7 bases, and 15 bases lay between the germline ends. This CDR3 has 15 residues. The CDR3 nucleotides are TGTGCCAGCAGCCAAGAAGATTCCAGGTTGGTTGGCTACACCTTC. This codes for CASSQEDSRLVGYTF.

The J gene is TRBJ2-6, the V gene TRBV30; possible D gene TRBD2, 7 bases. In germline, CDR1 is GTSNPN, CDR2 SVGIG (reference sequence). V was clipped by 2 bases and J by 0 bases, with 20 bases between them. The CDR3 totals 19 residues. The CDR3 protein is CAWSKIRGALLSGANVLTF. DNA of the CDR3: TGTGCCTGGAGTAAAATCCGGGGGGCCCTACTCTCTGGGGCCAACGTCCTGACTTTC.

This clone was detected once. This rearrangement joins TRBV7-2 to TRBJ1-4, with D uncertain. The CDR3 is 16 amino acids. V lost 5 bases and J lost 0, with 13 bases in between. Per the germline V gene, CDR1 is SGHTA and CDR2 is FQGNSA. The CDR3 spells CASSRTGQATNEKLFF. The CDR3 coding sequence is TGTGCCAGCAGCCGGACTGGGCAGGCAACTAATGAAAAACTGTTTTTT.

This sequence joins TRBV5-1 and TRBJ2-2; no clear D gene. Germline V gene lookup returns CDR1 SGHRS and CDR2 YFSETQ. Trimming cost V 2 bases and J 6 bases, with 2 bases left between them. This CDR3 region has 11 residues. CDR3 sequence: CASSLSGELFF. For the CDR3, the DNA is TGCGCCAGCAGCTTATCCGGGGAGCTGTTTTTT.

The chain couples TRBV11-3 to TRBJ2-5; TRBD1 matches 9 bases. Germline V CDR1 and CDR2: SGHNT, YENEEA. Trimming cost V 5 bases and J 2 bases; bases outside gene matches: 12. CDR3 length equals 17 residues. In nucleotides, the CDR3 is TGTGCCAGCAGCAGTGGGGACAGGGAGGATCCTCAAGAGACCCAGTACTTC. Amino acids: CASSSGDREDPQETQYF.

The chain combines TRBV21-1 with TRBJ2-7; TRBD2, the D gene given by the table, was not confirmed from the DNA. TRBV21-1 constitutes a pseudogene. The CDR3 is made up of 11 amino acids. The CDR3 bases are TGTGCCAGCACCCCACCCGGGGAGCAGTACTTC. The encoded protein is CASTPPGEQYF.

Written as DNA, the CDR3 is TGTGCCAGCAGCTTAGCAGGAGGGGGGTCTTTCTTT. Protein sequence: CASSLAGGGSFF. The chain combines TRBV7-2 with TRBJ1-1; D perhaps matches TRBD1 (6 bases). This CDR3 contains 12 residues. From germline, CDR1 is SGHTA and CDR2 FQGNSA. Between the trimmed V and J ends, which lost 0 bases and 12 bases, there was a span of 11 bases.

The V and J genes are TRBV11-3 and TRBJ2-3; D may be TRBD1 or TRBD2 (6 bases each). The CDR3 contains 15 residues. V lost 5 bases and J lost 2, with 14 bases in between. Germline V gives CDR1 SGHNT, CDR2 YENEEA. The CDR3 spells CASSPGGRDTDTQYF. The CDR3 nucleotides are TGTGCCAGCAGCCCTGGGGGGCGTGACACAGATACGCAGTATTTT.